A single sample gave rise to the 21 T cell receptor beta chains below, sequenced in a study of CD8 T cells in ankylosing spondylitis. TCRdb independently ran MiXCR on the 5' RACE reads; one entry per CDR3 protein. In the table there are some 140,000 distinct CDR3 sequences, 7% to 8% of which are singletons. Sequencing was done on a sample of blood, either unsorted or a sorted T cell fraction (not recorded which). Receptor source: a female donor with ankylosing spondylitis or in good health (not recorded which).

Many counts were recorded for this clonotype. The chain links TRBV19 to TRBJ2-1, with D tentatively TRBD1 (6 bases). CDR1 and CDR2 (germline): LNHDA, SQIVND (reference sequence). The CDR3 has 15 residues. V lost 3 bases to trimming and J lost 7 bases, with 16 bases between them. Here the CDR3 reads CASSILQGFRNEQFF. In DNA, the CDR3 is TGTGCCAGTAGTATCCTGCAGGGGTTTAGGAATGAGCAGTTCTTC.

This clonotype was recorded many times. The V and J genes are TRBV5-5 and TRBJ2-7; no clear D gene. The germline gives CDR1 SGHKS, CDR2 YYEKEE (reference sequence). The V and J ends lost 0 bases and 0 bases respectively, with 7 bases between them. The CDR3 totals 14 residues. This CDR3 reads CASSLEGFSYEQYF. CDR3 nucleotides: TGTGCCAGCAGCTTGGAGGGTTTCTCCTACGAGCAGTACTTC.

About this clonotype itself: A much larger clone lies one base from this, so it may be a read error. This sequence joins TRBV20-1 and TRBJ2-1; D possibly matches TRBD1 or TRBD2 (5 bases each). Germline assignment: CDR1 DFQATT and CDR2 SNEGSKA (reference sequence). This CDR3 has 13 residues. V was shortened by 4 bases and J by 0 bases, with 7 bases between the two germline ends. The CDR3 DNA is TGCAGTGCTATCGGGACCTCCTACAATGAGCAGTTCTTC. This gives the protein CSAIGTSYNEQFF.

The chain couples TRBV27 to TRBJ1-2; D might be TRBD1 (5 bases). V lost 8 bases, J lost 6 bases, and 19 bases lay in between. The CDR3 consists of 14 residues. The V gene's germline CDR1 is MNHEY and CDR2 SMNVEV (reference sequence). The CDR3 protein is CASGSGGSGDGYTF. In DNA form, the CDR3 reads TGTGCCAGCGGCAGTGGGGGTTCTGGCGATGGCTACACCTTC.

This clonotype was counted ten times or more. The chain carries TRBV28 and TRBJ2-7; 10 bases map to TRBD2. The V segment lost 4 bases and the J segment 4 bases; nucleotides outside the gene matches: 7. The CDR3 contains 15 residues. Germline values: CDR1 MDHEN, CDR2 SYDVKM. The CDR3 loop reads CASSSPRTSGYEQYF. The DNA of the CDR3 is TGTGCCAGCAGTTCACCCCGGACTAGCGGATACGAGCAGTACTTC.

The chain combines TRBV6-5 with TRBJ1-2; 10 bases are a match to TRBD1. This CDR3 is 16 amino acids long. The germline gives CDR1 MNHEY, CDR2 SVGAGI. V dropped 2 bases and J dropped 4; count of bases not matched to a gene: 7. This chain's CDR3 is CASSYTGQGLSYGYTF. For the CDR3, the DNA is TGTGCCAGCAGTTACACGGGACAGGGGTTGTCCTATGGCTACACCTTC.

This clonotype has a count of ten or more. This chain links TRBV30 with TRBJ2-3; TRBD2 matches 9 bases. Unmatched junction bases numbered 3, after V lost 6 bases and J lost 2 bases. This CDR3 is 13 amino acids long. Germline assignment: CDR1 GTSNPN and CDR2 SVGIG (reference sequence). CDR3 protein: CACASGATDTQYF. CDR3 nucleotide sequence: TGTGCCTGTGCTAGCGGGGCCACAGATACGCAGTATTTT.

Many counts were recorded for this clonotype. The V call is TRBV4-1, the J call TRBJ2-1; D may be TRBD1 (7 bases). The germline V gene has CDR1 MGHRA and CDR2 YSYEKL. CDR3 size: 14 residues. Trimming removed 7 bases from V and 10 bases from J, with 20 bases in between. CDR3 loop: CASKWRAGGREQFF. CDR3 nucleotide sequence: TGCGCCAGCAAGTGGAGGGCAGGGGGAAGAGAGCAGTTCTTC.

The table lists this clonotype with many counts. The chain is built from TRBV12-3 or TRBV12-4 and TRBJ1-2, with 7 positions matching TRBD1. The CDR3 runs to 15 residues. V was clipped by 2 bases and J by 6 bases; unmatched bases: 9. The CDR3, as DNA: TGTGCCAGCAGTTTAAGGAGGGGGCTCGATCATGGCTACACCTTC. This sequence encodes CASSLRRGLDHGYTF.

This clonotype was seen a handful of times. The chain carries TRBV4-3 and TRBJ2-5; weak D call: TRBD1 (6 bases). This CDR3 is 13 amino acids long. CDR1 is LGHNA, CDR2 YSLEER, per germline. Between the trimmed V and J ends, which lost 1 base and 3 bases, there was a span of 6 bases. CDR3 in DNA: TGCGCCAGCAGCCAAGGGACAGAAGAGACCCAGTACTTC. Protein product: CASSQGTEETQYF.

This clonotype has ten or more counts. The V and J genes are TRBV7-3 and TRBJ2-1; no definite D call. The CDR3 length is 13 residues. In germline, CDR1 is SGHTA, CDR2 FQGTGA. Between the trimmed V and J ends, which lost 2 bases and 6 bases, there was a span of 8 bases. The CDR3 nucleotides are TGTGCCAGCAGCTTACGGCACCTCAATGAGCAGTTCTTC. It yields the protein CASSLRHLNEQFF.

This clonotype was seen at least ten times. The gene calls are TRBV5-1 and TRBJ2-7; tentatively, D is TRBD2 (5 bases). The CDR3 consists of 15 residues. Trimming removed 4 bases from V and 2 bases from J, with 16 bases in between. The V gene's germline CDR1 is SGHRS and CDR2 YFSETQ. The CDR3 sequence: CASSALRGNTYEQYF. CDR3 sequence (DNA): TGCGCCAGCAGCGCACTACGAGGGAACACCTACGAGCAGTACTTC.

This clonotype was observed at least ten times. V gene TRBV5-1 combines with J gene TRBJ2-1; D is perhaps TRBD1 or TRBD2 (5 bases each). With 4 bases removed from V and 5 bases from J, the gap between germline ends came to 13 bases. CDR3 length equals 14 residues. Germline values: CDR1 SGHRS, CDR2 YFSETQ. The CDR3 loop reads CASSADRGHNEQFF. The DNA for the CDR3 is TGCGCCAGCAGCGCCGACAGAGGGCACAATGAGCAGTTCTTC.

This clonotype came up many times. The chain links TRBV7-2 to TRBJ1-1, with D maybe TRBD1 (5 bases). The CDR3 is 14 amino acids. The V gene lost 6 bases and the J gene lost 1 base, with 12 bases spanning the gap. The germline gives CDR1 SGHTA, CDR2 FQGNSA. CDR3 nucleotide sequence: TGTGCCAGCAGGGGGGGGATAGGGAACACTGAAGCTTTCTTT. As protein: CASRGGIGNTEAFF. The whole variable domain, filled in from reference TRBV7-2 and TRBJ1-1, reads GAGVSQSPSNKVTEKGKDVELRCDPISGHTALYWYRQSLGQGLEFLIYFQGNSAPDKSGLPSDRFSAERTGGSVSTLTIQRTQQEDSAVYLCASRGGIGNTEAFFGQGTRLTVV.

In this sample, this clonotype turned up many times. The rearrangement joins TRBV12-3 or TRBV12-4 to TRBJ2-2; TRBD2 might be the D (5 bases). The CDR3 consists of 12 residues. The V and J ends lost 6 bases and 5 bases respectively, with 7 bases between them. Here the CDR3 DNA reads TGTGCCAGCAGGAGGGATACCGGGGAGCTGTTTTTT. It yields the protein CASRRDTGELFF.

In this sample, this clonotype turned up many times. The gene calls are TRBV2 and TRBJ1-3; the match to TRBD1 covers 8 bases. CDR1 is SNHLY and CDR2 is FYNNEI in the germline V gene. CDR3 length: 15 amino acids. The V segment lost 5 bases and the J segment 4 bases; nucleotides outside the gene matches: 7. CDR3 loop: CASSPTGVSGNTIYF. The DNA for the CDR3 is TGTGCCAGCAGTCCGACAGGGGTATCAGGAAACACCATATATTTT.

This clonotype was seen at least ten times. The DNA of the CDR3 is TGTGCCAGCAGTCGACCGACGCCCAACTCCTACAATGAGCAGTTCTTC. Encoded protein: CASSRPTPNSYNEQFF. The gene calls are TRBV6-2 or TRBV6-3 and TRBJ2-1; D gene uncertain. This CDR3 contains 16 residues. V was pared by 5 bases and J by 0 bases, with 14 bases between. In germline, CDR1 is MNHEY, CDR2 SVGEGT.

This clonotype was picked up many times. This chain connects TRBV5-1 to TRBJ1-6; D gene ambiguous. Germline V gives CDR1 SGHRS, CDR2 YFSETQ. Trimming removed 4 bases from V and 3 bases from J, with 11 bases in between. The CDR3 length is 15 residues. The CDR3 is CASSLEGGYNSPLHF. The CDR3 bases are TGCGCCAGCAGCCTGGAGGGAGGCTATAATTCACCCCTCCACTTT.

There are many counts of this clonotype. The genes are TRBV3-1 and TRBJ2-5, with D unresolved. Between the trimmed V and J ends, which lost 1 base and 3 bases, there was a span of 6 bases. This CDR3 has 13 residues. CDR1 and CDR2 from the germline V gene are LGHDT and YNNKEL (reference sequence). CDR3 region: CASSQGTKETQYF. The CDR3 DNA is TGTGCCAGCAGCCAAGGGACCAAAGAGACCCAGTACTTC.

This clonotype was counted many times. CDR3 sequence reads: CASSLKRLTDTQYF. DNA for the CDR3: TGTGCCAGCAGCTTAAAACGGCTCACAGATACGCAGTATTTT. The J gene is TRBJ2-3, the V gene TRBV7-2; D is unclear. CDR3 length: 14 amino acids. From germline, CDR1 is SGHTA and CDR2 FQGNSA. V was cut by 2 bases and J by 2 bases, with 8 bases left in between.

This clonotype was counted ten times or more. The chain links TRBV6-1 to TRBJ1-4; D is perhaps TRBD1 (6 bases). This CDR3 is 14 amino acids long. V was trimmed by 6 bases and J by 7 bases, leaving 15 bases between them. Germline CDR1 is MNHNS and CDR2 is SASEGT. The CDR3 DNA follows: TGTGCCAGCAGCACCCGGACAGTTTCTGAAAAACTGTTTTTT. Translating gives CASSTRTVSEKLFF.